This T cell receptor (beta chain) was identified during a study of patients and donors after allogeneic stem cell transplantation (dated by TCRdb to 2020 to 2022). The receptor library was made with RT-PCR. Sequencing relied on a NextSeq 550. TCRdb reworked the public reads: Q25 trimming with fastp, MiXCR clone assembly, productive beta chains retained. Each entry merges the rows of one CDR3 protein and shows their most common DNA and genes. Counted in this sample were some 880,000 distinct CDR3 sequences; 15% to 20% of them appeared once. The ten top clones hold approximately 5.9% of the sample. Points on this clonotype: No antigen is known for it. An end of the junction differs from the germline gene, which may be a read error.

This TCR derives from a human donor who was either an allogeneic HSCT recipient or a stem cell or donor lymphocyte infusion donor (not recorded which). It is not recorded whose cells these are; they may come from a transplant donor. The material sequenced was blood, either unsorted or a sorted T cell fraction (not recorded which).

The CDR3 has the sequence CSAGQGGVFPTGAFF. In nucleotides, the sequence is TGCAGTGCAGGACAGGGAGGCGTTTTCCCCACTGGAGCTTTCTTT. The V and J segments used are TRBV20-1 and TRBJ1-1, with TRBD1 identical over 8 junction bases. CDR1 DFQATT and CDR2 SNEGSKA are derived from the germline V gene (reference sequence). From its cysteine to its phenylalanine, the CDR3 spans 15 amino acids. The CDR3 DNA has 45 bases and is translated from base 1.